The rows below give T cell receptor beta chains drawn from one sample of a study of T cell changes during pregnancy in multiple sclerosis. The table came from immunoSEQ multiplex PCR; TCRdb's copy has only in-frame clones and leaves some out. This table holds some 46,000 clones, 92% found once. The source material was CD4+ T cells from peripheral blood mononuclear cells, sampled after pregnancy. These TCRs come from a female donor with multiple sclerosis, enrolled in a pregnancy study. Each CDR3 is given with its conserved first and last residue. The D gene is left open where the match is weak.

D,length,V,J,DNA,CDR3
-,14,TRBV11-2,TRBJ2-5,TGTGCCAGCAGCTCCACTGCCTCGTGGGGGGCCCAGTACTTC,CASSSTASWGAQYF
TRBD1,17,TRBV5-1,TRBJ2-7,TGCGCCAGCAGCTTGGCCACAGGGGGAGGCTTCTCCTACGAGCAGTACTTC,CASSLATGGGFSYEQYF
-,20,TRBV12-2,TRBJ1-2,TGTGCAAGTCGCTTAGTTGAGTTGCCCGGACAGCCTCCTTTTACTTTCGGCTACACCTTC,CASRLVELPGQPPFTFGYTF
-,13,TRBV21-1,TRBJ1-1,TGTGCCAGCAGCAAGAGGAAGAACACTGAAGCTTTCTTT,CASSKRKNTEAFF
TRBD2,13,TRBV5-6,TRBJ2-6,TGTGCCAGCAGCACTAGCGGGGCCCCCGTCCTGACTTTC,CASSTSGAPVLTF
-,15,TRBV9,TRBJ2-3,TGTGCCAGCAGCGTAACTGCACAGGGATTTGATACGCAGTATTTT,CASSVTAQGFDTQYF
TRBD1,16,TRBV5-1,TRBJ2-3,TGCGCCAGCAGCCCGGGACAGGGCGAGGGCACAGATACGCAGTATTTT,CASSPGQGEGTDTQYF
TRBD2,14,TRBV19,TRBJ2-7,TGTGCCCCCTCAAAAGGGACTAGGGACTACGAGCAGTACTTC,CAPSKGTRDYEQYF
-,14,TRBV11-3,TRBJ1-1,TGTGCCAGCATCCTCCTACAGGGTTGGACTGAAGCTTTCTTT,CASILLQGWTEAFF
-,13,TRBV12-5,TRBJ1-2,TGTGCTAGTGGTTTGGAGGGAGTCTATGGCTACACCTTC,CASGLEGVYGYTF
-,14,TRBV5-1,TRBJ2-5,TGCGCCAGCAGCTTGGGGCGGCCCCAAGAGACCCAGTACTTC,CASSLGRPQETQYF
-,15,TRBV9,TRBJ1-1,TGTGCCAGCAGCGTAGCTCAGGGTTACGGCACTGAAGCTTTCTTT,CASSVAQGYGTEAFF
TRBD2,15,TRBV5-1,TRBJ2-7,TGCGCCAGCAGCGAGGGACTAGCGGGGAACTACGAGCAGTACTTC,CASSEGLAGNYEQYF
TRBD1,14,TRBV28,TRBJ1-2,TGTGCCAGCAGGGTCCCGGGACAGGAGTCTGGCTACACCTTC,CASRVPGQESGYTF